The 18 T cell receptor beta chains below come from one sample, sequenced in a study of cytomegalovirus exposure and HLA in healthy donors. The table came from immunoSEQ multiplex PCR; TCRdb's copy has only in-frame clones and leaves some out. In the table there are 150,000 or so clones, around nine tenths of which are singletons. The sample was PBMCs. The receptors derive from a woman in her 30s in good health and CMV-seronegative.

The chain employs TRBV5-8 and TRBJ2-5; 8 bases are a match to TRBD2. V lost 2 bases, J lost 0 bases, and 0 bases stayed unmatched. From germline, CDR1 is SGHTS and CDR2 YDEGEE. The CDR3 loop spans 14 amino acids. CDR3 bases: TGTGCCAGCAGCTTAGCGGGAGACCAAGAGACCCAGTACTTC. Translating it yields CASSLAGDQETQYF.

The chain has TRBV4-1 and TRBJ2-5, with 12 bases matching TRBD2. The CDR3 runs to 17 residues. The germline V gene encodes CDR1 MGHRA and CDR2 YSYEKL. The V segment lost 1 base and the J segment 9 bases; nucleotides outside the gene matches: 12. As DNA, the CDR3 is TGCGCCAGCAGCCAAGGGTCTTCTAGCGGGGGGGCCCTTTCCCAGTACTTC. Its protein product is CASSQGSSSGGALSQYF.

The CDR3: CASSLLGRAYEQYF. The CDR3 nucleotides are TGTGCCAGCAGCTTGTTAGGCAGGGCCTACGAGCAGTACTTC. The chain links TRBV5-6 to TRBJ2-7; D possibly corresponds to TRBD1 (5 bases). V lost 1 base and J lost 2, with 10 bases in between. Germline CDR1 SGHDT, CDR2 YYEEEE. This CDR3 has 14 amino acids. The complete variable domain, with remaining parts taken from reference TRBV5-6 and TRBJ2-7, reads DAGVTQSPTHLIKTRGQQVTLRCSPKSGHDTVSWYQQALGQGPQFIFQYYEEEERQRGNFPDRFSGHQFPNYSSELNVNALLLGDSALYLCASSLLGRAYEQYFGPGTRLTVT.

The chain uses TRBV2 and TRBJ1-6; D gene uncertain. V was clipped by 6 bases and J by 0 bases, with 9 bases between them. This CDR3 spans 15 amino acids. Germline V CDR1 and CDR2: SNHLY, FYNNEI. CDR3 residues: CASRVLSSYNSPLHF. The DNA of the CDR3 is TGTGCCAGCAGGGTACTGAGCTCCTATAATTCACCCCTCCACTTT.

This clone was picked up a small number of times. The chain joins TRBV10-3 to TRBJ1-2; D call uncertain. CDR1 is ENHRY, CDR2 SYGVKD, per germline. Trimming shortened V by 3 bases and J by 5 bases, and 7 bases separated the two germline ends. CDR3 length: 12 residues. The CDR3 coding sequence is TGTGCCATCAGTGACGTCCAGTATGGCTACACCTTC. Residues: CAISDVQYGYTF.

V is TRBV2 and J is TRBJ1-5; the match to TRBD1 covers 10 bases. The CDR3 is made up of 16 amino acids. In germline, CDR1 is SNHLY, CDR2 FYNNEI. V was clipped by 4 bases and J by 6 bases; unmatched bases: 9. The CDR3 protein is CASSVGTGEFGQPQHF. The CDR3, as DNA: TGTGCCAGCAGTGTCGGGACAGGGGAATTCGGTCAGCCCCAGCATTTT.

The rearrangement uses TRBV27 and TRBJ2-7; the D is unclear. This CDR3 spans 12 amino acids. Trimming pared 4 bases from V and 0 bases from J, leaving 4 bases between. CDR1 is MNHEY, CDR2 SMNVEV, per germline (reference sequence). CDR3 bases: TGTGCCAGCAGTTCCAGCTCCTACGAGCAGTACTTC. The encoded protein is CASSSSSYEQYF.

This clone was seen once. The chain has TRBV4-2 and TRBJ1-3; 11 bases map to TRBD1. The germline V gene encodes CDR1 LGHNA and CDR2 YNFKEQ. There are 14 residues in the CDR3. The V gene end was trimmed by 8 bases and the J gene end by 3 bases; junction bases not matched to a gene: 3. The CDR3 is CASGQGALGNTIYF. The CDR3, as DNA: TGTGCCAGCGGACAGGGGGCTCTTGGAAACACCATATATTTT.

The V and J genes are TRBV27 and TRBJ1-5, with 9 bases identical to TRBD1. The CDR3 covers 15 residues. With V trimmed by 0 bases and J by 6 bases, 3 bases remained unmatched. The germline CDR1 and CDR2 sequences are MNHEY and SMNVEV (reference sequence). The CDR3 protein is CASSLSGTGTQPQHF. CDR3 DNA: TGTGCCAGCAGTTTATCGGGGACAGGGACTCAGCCCCAGCATTTT.

Only one count was recorded for this clone. The chain has TRBV6-1 and TRBJ2-7; 7 bases agree with TRBD1. V was pared by 6 bases and J by 4 bases, with 6 bases of the junction left unmatched. Germline V gene lookup returns CDR1 MNHNS and CDR2 SASEGT. This CDR3 is built from 13 residues. For the CDR3, the DNA is TGTGCCAGCAGGGCAGGGGGAAGGTACGAGCAGTACTTC. This gives the protein CASRAGGRYEQYF.

This rearrangement joins TRBV9 to TRBJ1-1, with 9 bases identical to TRBD1. The CDR3 is made up of 16 amino acids. The V and J ends lost 2 bases and 3 bases, in that order; junction bases with no gene match: 8. CDR1 is SGDLS and CDR2 is YYNGEE in the germline V gene. The DNA of the CDR3 is TGTGCCAGCAGCGTTCACAGGGGGCCGGGAGACACTGAAGCTTTCTTT. Amino acid sequence: CASSVHRGPGDTEAFF.

This clone was detected only once. The chain uses TRBV27 and TRBJ2-7; 10 bases map to TRBD1. Trimming took 6 bases from V and 6 from J; bases not matched to a gene: 8. CDR3 length: 14 amino acids. The germline V gene has CDR1 MNHEY and CDR2 SMNVEV (reference sequence). This CDR3 reads CASRGRDRGREQYF. The CDR3 nucleotides are TGTGCCAGCAGGGGCCGGGACAGGGGCCGCGAGCAGTACTTC.

The chain has TRBV7-9 and TRBJ2-2; D is perhaps TRBD2 (5 bases). Trimming shortened V by 11 bases and J by 7 bases, and 17 bases separated the two germline ends. The CDR3 length is 13 residues. Germline CDR1 is SEHNR and CDR2 is FQNEAQ (reference sequence). The CDR3 protein is CAPWHEEVGELFF. Written as DNA, the CDR3 is TGTGCCCCATGGCACGAGGAGGTCGGGGAGCTGTTTTTT.

The chain joins TRBV5-8 to TRBJ2-3, with 9 bases fitting TRBD2. CDR3 length: 15 residues. CDR1 and CDR2 from the germline V gene are SGHTS and YDEGEE. The ends lost 2 bases at V and 1 base at J; junction bases unmatched: 2. The CDR3 loop reads CASSFRLAGTDTQYF. CDR3 in DNA: TGTGCCAGCAGCTTTCGACTAGCGGGCACAGATACGCAGTATTTT.

The chain uses TRBV5-1 and TRBJ2-7; 9 nucleotides match TRBD1. The germline gives CDR1 SGHRS, CDR2 YFSETQ. J lost 4 bases, V lost 2 bases, and 10 bases had no gene match. There are 16 residues in the CDR3. The chain's CDR3 is CASSFNSDRGSYEQYF. CDR3 nucleotide sequence: TGCGCCAGCAGCTTTAACTCGGACAGGGGATCGTACGAGCAGTACTTC.

The CDR3 DNA reads as TGCGCCAGCAGCTCGGGACAGTACGAGGTCTACACCTTC. It encodes CASSSGQYEVYTF. The chain uses TRBV5-1 and TRBJ1-2; 7 positions match TRBD1. This CDR3 is 13 amino acids long. The V gene's germline CDR1 is SGHRS and CDR2 YFSETQ. Losses at the gene ends were 3 bases for V and 10 bases for J; bases not matched to a gene: 9.

The chain uses TRBV30 and TRBJ1-1; 8 nucleotides align to TRBD1. The V gene's germline CDR1 is GTSNPN and CDR2 SVGIG (reference sequence). The V and J ends lost 4 bases and 1 base, in that order; junction bases with no gene match: 2. The CDR3 runs to 13 residues. The DNA for the CDR3 is TGTGCCTGGAACAGGGGGGGGAACACTGAAGCTTTCTTT. This codes for CAWNRGGNTEAFF.

About this clone itself: This specimen includes other DNA sequences encoding the same CDR3. V gene TRBV27 combines with J gene TRBJ2-1; perhaps TRBD2 as D (6 bases). Germline CDR1 is MNHEY and CDR2 is SMNVEV (reference sequence). CDR3 length equals 14 residues. V was cut by 3 bases and J by 4 bases, with 10 bases left in between. Here the CDR3 reads CASSLSRGYNEQFF. For the CDR3, the DNA is TGTGCCAGCAGTTTGTCGCGGGGATACAATGAGCAGTTCTTC.